The TCR beta chain under discussion was sequenced for a study of blood T cell repertoires in COVID-19. The assay was immunoSEQ multiplex PCR, and TCRdb's table has in-frame clones only and misses some. In the table there are about 410,000 clones, roughly 90% of which are singletons. Germline loops: CDR1 ENHRY, CDR2 SYGVKD. The length of the CDR3 is 17 residues. V trimming: 0 bases; J trimming: 4 bases; junction bases outside the gene matches: 8. The chain joins TRBV10-3 to TRBJ1-1; 10 nucleotides line up with TRBD1. Sequencing was done on a sample of peripheral blood. The source of this sequence is a woman under 40 with active or convalescent COVID-19. CDR3: CAISESLLRDRGTEAFF. The CDR3 region has the DNA TGTGCCATCAGTGAGTCGTTATTAAGGGACAGGGGCACTGAAGCTTTCTTT.